These 5 T cell receptor beta chains came from one sample sequenced in a study of regulatory T cells in long-lasting Graves disease. Arm-PCR with iRepertoire HTBI primers amplified the CDR3 regions for these TCR beta libraries. TCRdb re-called the multiplex PCR reads with MiXCR, one entry per CDR3 protein. The repertoire holds about 200,000 distinct CDR3 sequences, with 15% to 20% as singletons. Time point reported: newly diagnosed GD, antithyroid drugs for less than 3 months. The TCR library was made from RNA extracted from PBMCs. The sample here was peripheral blood mononuclear cells (PBMCs), taken at new diagnosis, from a patient treated with antithyroid drugs. These receptors were taken from a female donor with Graves disease.

The chain recombines TRBV10-3 with TRBJ2-7; either TRBD1 or TRBD2 may supply D (5 bases each). V dropped 2 bases and J dropped 2 bases, with 13 bases sitting between them. Looked up from germline, CDR1 is ENHRY and CDR2 is SYGVKD. This CDR3 has 15 amino acids. DNA for the CDR3: TGTGCCATCAGTGAGCATAGGGACGGCCCCTACGAGCAGTACTTC. Protein product: CAISEHRDGPYEQYF.

This clonotype was counted ten times or more. The rearrangement uses TRBV18 and TRBJ2-1; D gene ambiguous. Germline values: CDR1 KGHSH, CDR2 LQKENI. The CDR3 consists of 13 residues. The V gene lost 2 bases and the J gene lost 6 bases, with 8 bases spanning the gap. In DNA form, the CDR3 reads TGTGCCAGCTCACCAACGCGGAGCAATGAGCAGTTCTTC. It yields the protein CASSPTRSNEQFF.

This clonotype was counted at least ten times. V and J are TRBV30 and TRBJ2-1, with 9 bases lining up with TRBD1. TRBJ2-5 matches the DNA end more closely, so the J call is doubtful. The CDR3 extends over 14 amino acids. CDR1 is GTSNPN and CDR2 is SVGIG in the germline V gene (reference sequence). The CDR3: CAWSTTGGAKTQYF. The CDR3 bases are TGTGCCTGGAGTACTACAGGGGGCGCGAAGACCCAGTACTTC.

Notes on this clonotype: A read error is possible here, since a much larger clone lies one base away. V usage is TRBV28 and J usage is TRBJ1-4; D unclear. Germline CDR1 is MDHEN and CDR2 is SYDVKM. The CDR3 loop spans 13 amino acids. The CDR3 DNA sequence: TGTGCCAGCAGTTTCCCGACGGATGAAGAACTGTTTTTT. Protein product: CASSFPTDEELFF.

At least ten counts were recorded for this clonotype. The rearrangement links TRBV28 to TRBJ1-5; D is ambiguous. CDR1 is MDHEN and CDR2 is SYDVKM in the germline V gene. V gave up 3 bases and J gave up 4 bases, with 10 bases separating them. This CDR3 is built from 14 residues. The CDR3 bases are TGTGCCAGCAGTTTCGAACAGTGGAATCAGCCCCAGCATTTT. Its translation is CASSFEQWNQPQHF.